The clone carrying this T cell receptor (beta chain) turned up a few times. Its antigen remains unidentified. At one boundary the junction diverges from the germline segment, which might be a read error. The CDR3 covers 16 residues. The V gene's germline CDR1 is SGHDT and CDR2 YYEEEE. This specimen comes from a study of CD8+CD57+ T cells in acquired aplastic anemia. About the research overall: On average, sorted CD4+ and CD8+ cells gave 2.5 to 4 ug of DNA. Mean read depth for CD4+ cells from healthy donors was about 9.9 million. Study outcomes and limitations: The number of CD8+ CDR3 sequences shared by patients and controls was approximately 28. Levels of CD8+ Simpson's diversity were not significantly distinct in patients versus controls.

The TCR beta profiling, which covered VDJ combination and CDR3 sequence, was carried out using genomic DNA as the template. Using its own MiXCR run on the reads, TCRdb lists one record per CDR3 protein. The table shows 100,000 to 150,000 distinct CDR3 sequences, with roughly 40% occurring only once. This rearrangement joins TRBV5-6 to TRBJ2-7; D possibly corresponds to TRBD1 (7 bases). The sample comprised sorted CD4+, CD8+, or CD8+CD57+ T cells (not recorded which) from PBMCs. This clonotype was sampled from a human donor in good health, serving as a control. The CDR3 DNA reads TGTGCCAGCAGCGTCGGAGGGGGCCAAGGCGCGTACGAGCAGTGCTTC. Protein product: CASSVGGGQGAYEQCF.